The clone carrying this TCR beta chain came up a few times. What it binds is not known. These data originate in a study of human T cells and chemical hapten exposure. Study overall: Readings were taken at 6 days from patch tests that had applied 0.01% DPC to the upper back. Diagnoses of alopecia areata, totalis or universalis occurred in mostly female patients.

Study-wide results and limits: In comparison with controls, expanded TCRs gave rise to a significantly larger number of large CDR3 similarity clusters.

Described time point: patch test 2, 6 weeks after DPC sensitization. Sample treatment: therapeutic diphenylcyclopropenone sensitization with weekly scalp DPC. TCRdb analysed the RACE reads with MiXCR anew, one entry per CDR3 protein. The profile shows some 350,000 distinct CDR3 sequences, about 6% of them singletons. The source is a woman aged 18 to 35 with alopecia areata. Some clones in this sample may be carry-over from other donors' samples. The specimen comprised whole blood, sampled in connection with sensitization to the hapten diphenylcyclopropenone (DPC).

The CDR3 DNA follows: TGCAGTGCTAGTCCCTGGGGAGCGGGGAGCCTGACCTACAATGAGCAGTTCTTC. It yields the protein CSASPWGAGSLTYNEQFF. The V gene is TRBV20-1, the J gene TRBJ2-1; 7 nucleotides match TRBD2. Trimming took 3 bases from V and 2 from J; bases not matched to a gene: 16. Germline V gene data show CDR1 as DFQATT and CDR2 as SNEGSKA (reference sequence). This CDR3 is 18 amino acids long.